Listed below are T cell receptor beta chains from one sample, sequenced in a study of PD-L1 blockade in urothelial cancer. Clones were sequenced by immunoSEQ multiplex PCR, and TCRdb holds only the in-frame ones, with some missing. The sample has some 120,000 clones, around nine tenths seen once. The sequencing used PBMCs, collected around atezolizumab (anti-PD-L1) treatment. These receptors originate from a man in his fifties or sixties with urothelial cancer. Each CDR3 is given with its conserved first and last residue. The order of the fields is V gene, J gene, clone size, D gene, CDR3 protein, CDR3 DNA. D genes are given only for firm matches. For some rows the clone size is stated as once, few or many, or as a class when expanded; others skip it.

v_gene: TRBV7-9
j_gene: TRBJ1-2
abundance: .
d_gene: TRBD1
CDR3aa: CASSLAPLETGDYGYTF
CDR3nt: TGTGCCAGCAGCTTAGCGCCCCTCGAGACAGGGGATTATGGCTACACCTTC

v_gene: TRBV15
j_gene: TRBJ2-3
abundance: .
d_gene: TRBD2
CDR3aa: CATSRGPAGGSTDTQYF
CDR3nt: TGTGCCACCAGCAGAGGTCCTGCGGGAGGGAGCACAGATACGCAGTATTTT

v_gene: TRBV6-1
j_gene: TRBJ2-7
abundance: .
d_gene: TRBD1
CDR3aa: CTRQGRPYEQYF
CDR3nt: TGTACCCGACAGGGGCGGCCGTACGAGCAGTACTTC

v_gene: TRBV28
j_gene: TRBJ2-3
abundance: .
d_gene: TRBD2
CDR3aa: CASSPPGLALEDTQYF
CDR3nt: TGTGCCAGCAGCCCCCCCGGACTAGCCTTGGAAGATACGCAGTATTTT

v_gene: TRBV7-6
j_gene: TRBJ1-2
abundance: few
d_gene: .
CDR3aa: CASSAGNYGYTF
CDR3nt: TGTGCCAGCAGCGCCGGGAACTATGGCTACACCTTC

v_gene: TRBV7-3
j_gene: TRBJ2-2
abundance: few
d_gene: TRBD2
CDR3aa: CASSLIVGSGSGELFF
CDR3nt: TGTGCCAGCAGCTTAATCGTCGGAAGCGGGAGCGGGGAGCTGTTTTTT

v_gene: TRBV5-4
j_gene: TRBJ2-3
abundance: .
d_gene: TRBD1
CDR3aa: CASSTTGATDTQYF
CDR3nt: TGTGCCAGCAGCACGACAGGGGCCACAGATACGCAGTATTTT

v_gene: TRBV18
j_gene: TRBJ1-2
abundance: .
d_gene: .
CDR3aa: CASSPGQNYGYTF
CDR3nt: TGTGCCAGCTCACCGGGACAAAACTATGGCTACACCTTC

v_gene: TRBV11-3
j_gene: TRBJ2-5
abundance: .
d_gene: .
CDR3aa: CASSFPVTGETQYF
CDR3nt: TGTGCCAGCAGCTTCCCCGTCACAGGGGAGACCCAGTACTTC

v_gene: TRBV6-6
j_gene: TRBJ1-5
abundance: .
d_gene: .
CDR3aa: CASTKNQGLNQPQHF
CDR3nt: TGTGCCAGCACTAAAAATCAGGGGCTCAATCAGCCCCAGCATTTT

v_gene: TRBV11-2
j_gene: TRBJ2-7
abundance: .
d_gene: .
CDR3aa: CASSQVRVYEQYF
CDR3nt: TGTGCCAGCAGCCAGGTGAGGGTCTACGAGCAGTACTTC

v_gene: TRBV28
j_gene: TRBJ2-7
abundance: .
d_gene: .
CDR3aa: CASSSGSYEQYF
CDR3nt: TGTGCCAGCAGTTCCGGCTCCTACGAGCAGTACTTC

v_gene: TRBV28
j_gene: TRBJ1-1
abundance: .
d_gene: TRBD1
CDR3aa: CASSFLDRAENTEAFF
CDR3nt: TGTGCCAGCAGTTTCTTGGACAGGGCCGAGAACACTGAAGCTTTCTTT

v_gene: TRBV6-6
j_gene: TRBJ2-3
abundance: .
d_gene: TRBD2
CDR3aa: CASSYSGGGTDTQYF
CDR3nt: TGTGCCAGCAGTTACAGCGGGGGGGGAACAGATACGCAGTATTTT

v_gene: TRBV19
j_gene: TRBJ1-1
abundance: .
d_gene: TRBD1
CDR3aa: CASSIRGRDTEAFF
CDR3nt: TGTGCCAGTAGTATAAGGGGGCGCGACACTGAAGCTTTCTTT

v_gene: TRBV19
j_gene: TRBJ1-5
abundance: .
d_gene: .
CDR3aa: CASSLTGSNQPQHF
CDR3nt: TGTGCCAGTAGCCTGACAGGAAGCAATCAGCCCCAGCATTTT

v_gene: TRBV19
j_gene: TRBJ1-5
abundance: once
d_gene: TRBD1
CDR3aa: CASSTQGAGRQPQHF
CDR3nt: TGTGCCAGTAGTACTCAGGGGGCAGGAAGACAGCCCCAGCATTTT

v_gene: TRBV27
j_gene: TRBJ2-2
abundance: .
d_gene: TRBD2
CDR3aa: CASSPPGLGAGELFF
CDR3nt: TGTGCCAGCAGTCCCCCGGGACTAGGGGCCGGGGAGCTGTTTTTT

v_gene: TRBV27
j_gene: TRBJ1-2
abundance: .
d_gene: .
CDR3aa: CASSLSKSGFDGYTF
CDR3nt: TGTGCCAGCAGTTTATCGAAATCAGGGTTTGATGGCTACACCTTT

v_gene: TRBV28
j_gene: TRBJ1-5
abundance: .
d_gene: .
CDR3aa: CASSLPQGGNQPQHF
CDR3nt: TGTGCCAGCAGTTTGCCTCAGGGTGGCAATCAGCCCCAGCATTTT

v_gene: TRBV7-9
j_gene: TRBJ2-7
abundance: .
d_gene: .
CDR3aa: CASSKEGWGLPSYEQYF
CDR3nt: TGTGCCAGCAGCAAGGAGGGATGGGGGTTACCGTCCTACGAGCAGTACTTC

v_gene: TRBV4-1
j_gene: TRBJ2-1
abundance: .
d_gene: .
CDR3aa: CASSTGITNEQFF
CDR3nt: TGCGCCAGTTCGACAGGAATCACCAATGAGCAGTTCTTC

v_gene: TRBV14
j_gene: TRBJ2-7
abundance: .
d_gene: .
CDR3aa: CASSHEIWQSYEQYF
CDR3nt: TGTGCCAGCAGCCATGAAATCTGGCAGTCCTACGAGCAGTACTTC

v_gene: TRBV10-3
j_gene: TRBJ1-5
abundance: .
d_gene: TRBD1
CDR3aa: CAISGGTGPDNQPQHF
CDR3nt: TGTGCCATCAGTGGCGGGACAGGGCCCGACAATCAGCCCCAGCATTTT

v_gene: TRBV7-8
j_gene: TRBJ2-5
abundance: .
d_gene: .
CDR3aa: CASSGGTEETQYF
CDR3nt: TGTGCCAGCAGCGGCGGGACAGAAGAGACCCAGTACTTC

v_gene: TRBV6-6
j_gene: TRBJ2-6
abundance: .
d_gene: .
CDR3aa: CASSYSSGLGANVLTF
CDR3nt: TGTGCCAGCAGTTACTCGAGTGGGCTCGGGGCCAACGTCCTGACTTTC

v_gene: TRBV23-1
j_gene: TRBJ2-2
abundance: once
d_gene: .
CDR3aa: CASSQRAGAVLDTGELFF
CDR3nt: TGCGCCAGCAGTCAAAGGGCAGGGGCGGTGTTGGACACCGGGGAGCTGTTTTTT

v_gene: TRBV28
j_gene: TRBJ2-3
abundance: .
d_gene: .
CDR3aa: CASRADTDTQYF
CDR3nt: TGTGCCAGCAGGGCAGACACAGATACGCAGTATTTT

v_gene: TRBV11-2
j_gene: TRBJ2-1
abundance: .
d_gene: TRBD1
CDR3aa: CASSTFRDRQTYNEQFF
CDR3nt: TGTGCCAGCAGCACTTTCCGGGACAGGCAGACCTACAATGAGCAGTTCTTC

v_gene: TRBV5-1
j_gene: TRBJ2-7
abundance: .
d_gene: .
CDR3aa: CASSLTGIYEQYF
CDR3nt: TGCGCCAGCAGCTTGACAGGGATTTACGAGCAGTACTTC

v_gene: TRBV19
j_gene: TRBJ1-3
abundance: .
d_gene: TRBD1
CDR3aa: CASSLPTGTAAISGNTIYF
CDR3nt: TGTGCCAGTAGTCTTCCTACCGGGACAGCTGCGATCTCTGGAAACACCATATATTTT

v_gene: TRBV19
j_gene: TRBJ1-3
abundance: .
d_gene: .
CDR3aa: CASSPAGHTIYF
CDR3nt: TGTGCCAGTAGCCCGGCGGGACACACCATATATTTT

v_gene: TRBV6-6
j_gene: TRBJ1-1
abundance: few
d_gene: .
CDR3aa: CASNAPGPAFF
CDR3nt: TGTGCCAGCAACGCCCCAGGTCCAGCTTTCTTT

v_gene: TRBV28
j_gene: TRBJ1-2
abundance: once
d_gene: .
CDR3aa: CASRLGGNYGYTF
CDR3nt: TGTGCCAGCCGGCTAGGCGGGAACTATGGCTACACCTTC

v_gene: TRBV5-6
j_gene: TRBJ2-6
abundance: .
d_gene: .
CDR3aa: CASQTGGGSGANVLTF
CDR3nt: TGTGCCAGCCAAACAGGGGGGGGCTCTGGGGCCAACGTCCTGACTTTC

v_gene: TRBV5-4
j_gene: TRBJ2-1
abundance: .
d_gene: TRBD2
CDR3aa: CASSLTSGAGYNEQFF
CDR3nt: TGTGCCAGCAGCTTGACTAGCGGGGCGGGCTACAATGAGCAGTTCTTC

v_gene: TRBV18
j_gene: TRBJ1-3
abundance: .
d_gene: .
CDR3aa: CASSPGYSGNTIYF
CDR3nt: TGTGCCAGCTCACCGGGCTACTCTGGAAACACCATATATTTT

v_gene: TRBV28
j_gene: TRBJ1-1
abundance: .
d_gene: .
CDR3aa: CASSLTTIPTGEAFF
CDR3nt: TGTGCCAGCAGTTTAACCACAATCCCGACAGGAGAAGCTTTCTTT

v_gene: TRBV28
j_gene: TRBJ2-2
abundance: few
d_gene: TRBD2
CDR3aa: CASRSGRYGELFF
CDR3nt: TGTGCCAGCCGCAGCGGGAGATACGGGGAGCTGTTTTTT

v_gene: TRBV28
j_gene: TRBJ2-3
abundance: .
d_gene: TRBD2
CDR3aa: CASSLQRDGTDTQYF
CDR3nt: TGTGCCAGCAGTTTGCAGCGGGACGGCACAGATACGCAGTATTTT